This paragraph reports one TCR beta chain. The CDR3 spans 16 residues. Germline CDR1 is GTSNPN and CDR2 is SVGIG (reference sequence). The V segment lost 2 bases and the J segment 4 bases; nucleotides outside the gene matches: 13. The sample originates from a study of blood T cell repertoires in COVID-19. Looking at the study overall: The samples span acute and convalescent COVID-19 from the United States, Italy and Spain. Sample material is recorded as cDNA or gDNA derived from T cells, B-cell-depleted T cells, or PBMCs.

TCRdb's copy holds only in-frame clones and misses some; the assay was immunoSEQ multiplex PCR. In the table there are 400,000 to 550,000 clones, about 89% of which are singletons. The clonotype was recovered from a woman aged 25 to 39 with acute or convalescent COVID-19. The J gene is TRBJ1-2, the V gene TRBV30; TRBD1 agrees at 7 bases. Sequences were obtained from peripheral blood. The CDR3 DNA is TGTGCCTGGAGTCCCACAACAGGGGTGGTGAGCTATGGCTACACCTTC. Protein: CAWSPTTGVVSYGYTF.